The subject of this entry is one T cell receptor (beta chain). This sample was included in a study of shared clonotypes between healthy human individuals. Germline V gene sequence: CDR1 MNHNY, CDR2 SVGAGI (reference sequence). The V gene lost 6 bases and the J gene lost 7 bases, with 10 bases spanning the gap. CDR3 size: 12 residues. Naive CD8 isolation took CD45RO-negative cells positively selected for CCR7 and excluded terminally differentiated effector memory CD45RA+ cells. Generated by immunoSEQ multiplex PCR, the TCRdb table keeps only in-frame clones and is missing some. The sample has under 1 million clones, roughly 96% seen once; the top ten hold 0.2% to 0.25%.

Sequencing was carried out using naive CD8+ T cells sorted from blood. This TCR came from a man aged 30 to 45 in good health. The V call is TRBV6-6, the J call TRBJ2-1, with TRBD1 as a possible D gene (6 bases). CDR3 DNA sequence: TGTGCCAGCAGCACAGGGTGGAATGAGCAGTTCTTC. Translation gives CASSTGWNEQFF.